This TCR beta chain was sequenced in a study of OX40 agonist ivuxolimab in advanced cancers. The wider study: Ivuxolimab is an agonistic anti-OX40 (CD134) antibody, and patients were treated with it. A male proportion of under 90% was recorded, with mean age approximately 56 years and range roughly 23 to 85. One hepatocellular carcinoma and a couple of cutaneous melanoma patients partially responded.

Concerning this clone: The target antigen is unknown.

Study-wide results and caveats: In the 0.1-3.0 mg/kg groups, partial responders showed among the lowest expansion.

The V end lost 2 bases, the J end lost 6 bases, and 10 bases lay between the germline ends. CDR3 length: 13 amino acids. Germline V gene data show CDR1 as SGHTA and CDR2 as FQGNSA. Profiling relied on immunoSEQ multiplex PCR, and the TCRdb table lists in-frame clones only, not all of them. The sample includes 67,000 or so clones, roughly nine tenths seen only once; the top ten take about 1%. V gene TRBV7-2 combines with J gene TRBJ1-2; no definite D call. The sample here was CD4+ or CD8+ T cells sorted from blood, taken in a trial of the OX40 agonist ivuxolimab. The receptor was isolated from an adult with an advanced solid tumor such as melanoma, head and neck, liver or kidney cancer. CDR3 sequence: CASSLRGLDGYTF. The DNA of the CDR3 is TGTGCCAGCAGCTTAAGAGGGCTCGATGGCTACACCTTC.